This entry lists 10 T cell receptor beta chains sequenced from one sample in a study of T cell responses to AZD1222 COVID-19 vaccine. Data came from immunoSEQ multiplex PCR; TCRdb stores just in-frame clones and leaves some out. The table shows tens of thousands of clones, with 88% occurring only once. The sequenced sample was peripheral blood, obtained 28 days after the second dose of the MenACWY control vaccine. These receptors originate from an adult who received the MenACWY meningococcal vaccine as a control.

The chain is built from TRBV4-1 and TRBJ1-2; no clear D gene. Trimming shortened V by 4 bases and J by 2 bases, and 11 bases separated the two germline ends. Looked up from germline, CDR1 is MGHRA and CDR2 is YSYEKL. The CDR3 is 14 amino acids. CDR3 protein: CASSPREWNYGYTF. The CDR3 DNA sequence: TGCGCCAGCAGCCCTAGGGAGTGGAACTATGGCTACACCTTC.

V usage is TRBV11-3 and J usage is TRBJ1-2; the D gene is possibly TRBD1 (5 bases). The CDR3 runs 14 residues. Trimming took off 4 bases at V and 2 bases at J, with 11 bases between the two ends. Germline CDR1 reads SGHNT; CDR2 reads YENEEA. The DNA of the CDR3 is TGTGCCAGCAGCTCCTCCCCAGGGAACTATGGCTACACCTTC. It translates to CASSSSPGNYGYTF.

The chain uses TRBV11-2 and TRBJ1-1; D unresolved. CDR3 length: 17 amino acids. Between the trimmed V and J ends, which lost 0 bases and 1 base, there was a span of 15 bases. Germline-derived CDR1 and CDR2 are SGHAT and FQNNGV. The CDR3 DNA reads as TGTGCCAGCAGCTTAGATGCTGCGGGATATCCGAACACTGAAGCTTTCTTT. Amino acid sequence: CASSLDAAGYPNTEAFF. Combining the CDR3 with reference TRBV11-2 and TRBJ1-1 gives the whole variable domain EAGVAQSPRYKIIEKRQSVAFWCNPISGHATLYWYQQILGQGPKLLIQFQNNGVVDDSQLPKDRFSAERLKGVDSTLKIQPAKLEDSAVYLCASSLDAAGYPNTEAFFGQGTRLTVV.

CDR3 amino acids: CAISFSGGSNYGYTF. CDR3 in DNA: TGTGCCATCAGTTTCTCTGGGGGGTCTAACTATGGCTACACCTTC. The gene calls are TRBV10-3 and TRBJ1-2; tentatively, D is TRBD1 (5 bases). The CDR3 loop spans 15 amino acids. The V end lost 5 bases, the J end lost 0 bases, and 13 bases lay between the germline ends. Germline CDR1 and CDR2: ENHRY and SYGVKD.

The chain combines TRBV2 with TRBJ1-5, with no clear D. CDR1 is SNHLY, CDR2 FYNNEI, per germline. The CDR3 covers 16 residues. The V gene lost 2 bases and the J gene lost 3 bases, with 14 bases spanning the gap. In DNA, the CDR3 is TGTGCCAGCAGTGAATACGGGCGTCGGAACAATCAGCCCCAGCATTTT. This sequence encodes CASSEYGRRNNQPQHF. Combining the CDR3 with reference TRBV2 and TRBJ1-5 gives the whole variable domain EPEVTQTPSHQVTQMGQEVILRCVPISNHLYFYWYRQILGQKVEFLVSFYNNEISEKSEIFDDQFSVERPDGSNFTLKIRSTKLEDSAMYFCASSEYGRRNNQPQHFGDGTRLSIL.

The CDR3 DNA sequence: TGTGCCACCAGCAGAGATTCTACTAGGAAGACTGAAGCTTTCTTT. It codes for CATSRDSTRKTEAFF. The rearrangement joins TRBV15 to TRBJ1-1; D ambiguous. Germline V gene data show CDR1 as LNHNV and CDR2 as YYDKDF (reference sequence). V gave up 0 bases and J gave up 5 bases, with 13 bases separating them. CDR3 length: 15 amino acids.

The chain uses TRBV29-1 and TRBJ2-5; TRBD1 might be the D (5 bases). This CDR3 is built from 13 residues. CDR1 is SQVTM, CDR2 ANQGSEA, per germline. Trimming took 6 bases from V and 5 from J, leaving 16 bases between them. The chain's CDR3 is CSVGPSRPETQYF. In DNA form, the CDR3 reads TGCAGCGTGGGGCCCAGCCGGCCTGAGACCCAGTACTTC.

The chain links TRBV21-1 to TRBJ1-1. TRBV21-1 is recorded as a pseudogene. The CDR3 is 12 amino acids. The CDR3 loop reads CASSKVGGEAFF. The DNA of the CDR3 is TGTGCCAGCAGCAAAGTCGGCGGAGAAGCTTTCTTT.

V gene TRBV24-1 combines with J gene TRBJ2-2; 10 bases map to TRBD1. Germline assignment: CDR1 KGHDR and CDR2 SFDVKD. The CDR3 sequence is 17 residues long. After removal of 3 bases from V and 5 bases from J, the junction contained 8 bases not matched to a gene. The CDR3 is CATSDPTRTGGTGELFF. The CDR3 bases are TGTGCCACCAGTGATCCGACTCGGACAGGGGGAACCGGGGAGCTGTTTTTT.

The CDR3 bases are TGTGCCAGCAGCCCCGGCTGGGGGGGCATGGATACGCAGTATTTT. Translated, it gives CASSPGWGGMDTQYF. The V call is TRBV11-2, the J call TRBJ2-3; maybe TRBD2 (7 bases). This CDR3 comprises 15 residues. Germline-derived CDR1 and CDR2 are SGHAT and FQNNGV. V lost 5 bases and J lost 6, with 18 bases in between.